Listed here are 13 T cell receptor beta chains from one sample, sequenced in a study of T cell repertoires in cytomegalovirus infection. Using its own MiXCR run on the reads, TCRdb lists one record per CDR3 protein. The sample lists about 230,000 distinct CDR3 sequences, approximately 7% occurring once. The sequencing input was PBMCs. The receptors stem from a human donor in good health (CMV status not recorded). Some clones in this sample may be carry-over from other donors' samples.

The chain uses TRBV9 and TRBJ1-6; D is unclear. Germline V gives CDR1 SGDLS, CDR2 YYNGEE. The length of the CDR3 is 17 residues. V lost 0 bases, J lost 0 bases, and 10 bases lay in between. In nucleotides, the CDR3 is TGTGCCAGCAGCGTAGGACGACCGAGCTCCTATAATTCACCCCTCCACTTT. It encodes CASSVGRPSSYNSPLHF.

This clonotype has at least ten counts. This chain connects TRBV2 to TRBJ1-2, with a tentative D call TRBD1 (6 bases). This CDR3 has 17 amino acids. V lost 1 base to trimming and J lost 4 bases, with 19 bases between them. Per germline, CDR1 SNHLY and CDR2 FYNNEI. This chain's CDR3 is CASSEEEYRDSAYGYTF. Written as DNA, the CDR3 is TGTGCCAGCAGTGAAGAAGAGTACAGGGATAGTGCCTATGGCTACACCTTC.

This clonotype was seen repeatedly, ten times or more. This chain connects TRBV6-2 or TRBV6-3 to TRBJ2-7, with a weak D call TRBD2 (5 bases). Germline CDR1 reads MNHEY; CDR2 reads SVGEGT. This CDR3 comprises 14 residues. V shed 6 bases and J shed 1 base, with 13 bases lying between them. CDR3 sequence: CASSISGISYEQYF. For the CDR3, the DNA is TGTGCCAGCAGCATTTCCGGGATTTCCTACGAGCAGTACTTC.

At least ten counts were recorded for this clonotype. CDR3 amino acids: CASSLAGLYFQETQYF. The CDR3 region has the DNA TGTGCCAGCAGTTTGGCTGGACTCTATTTTCAAGAGACCCAGTACTTC. This chain links TRBV28 with TRBJ2-5; tentative D call: TRBD2 (5 bases). The CDR3 consists of 16 residues. With 3 bases removed from V and 2 bases from J, the gap between germline ends came to 16 bases. The germline gives CDR1 MDHEN, CDR2 SYDVKM.

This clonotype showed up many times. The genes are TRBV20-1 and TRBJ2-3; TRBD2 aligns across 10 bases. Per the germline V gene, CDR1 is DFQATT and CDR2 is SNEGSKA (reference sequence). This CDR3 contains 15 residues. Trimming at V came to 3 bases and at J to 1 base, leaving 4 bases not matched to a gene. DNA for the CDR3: TGCAGTGCTAGGGGTCTAGCGGGGGGCACAGATACGCAGTATTTT. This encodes CSARGLAGGTDTQYF.

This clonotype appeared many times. The CDR3 region is CASGPTGLNTEAFF. The CDR3 bases are TGTGCTAGTGGCCCTACAGGGTTGAACACTGAAGCTTTCTTT. V gene TRBV12-5 combines with J gene TRBJ1-1; tentatively, D is TRBD1 (6 bases). Germline assignment: CDR1 LGHNT and CDR2 FRNRAP. V was pared by 6 bases and J by 0 bases, with 11 bases between. This CDR3 has 14 residues.

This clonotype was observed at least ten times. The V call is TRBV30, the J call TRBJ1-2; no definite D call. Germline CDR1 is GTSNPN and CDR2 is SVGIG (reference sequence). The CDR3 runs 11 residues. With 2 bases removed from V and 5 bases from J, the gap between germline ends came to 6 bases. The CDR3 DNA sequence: TGTGCCTGGAGTTCGGTTTATGGCTACACCTTC. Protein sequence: CAWSSVYGYTF.

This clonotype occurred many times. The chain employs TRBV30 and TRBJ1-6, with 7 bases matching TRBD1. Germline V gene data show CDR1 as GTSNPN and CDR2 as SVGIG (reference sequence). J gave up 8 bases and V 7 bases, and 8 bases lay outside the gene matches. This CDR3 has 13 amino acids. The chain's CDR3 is CAYHGQADSPLHF. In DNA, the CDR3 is TGTGCCTACCACGGACAGGCAGATTCACCCCTCCACTTT. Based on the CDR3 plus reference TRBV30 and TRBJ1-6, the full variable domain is SQTIHQWPATLVQPVGSPLSLECTVEGTSNPNLYWYRQAAGRGLQLLFYSVGIGQISSEVPQNLSASRPQDRQFILSSKKLLLSDSGFYLCAYHGQADSPLHFGNGTRLTVT.

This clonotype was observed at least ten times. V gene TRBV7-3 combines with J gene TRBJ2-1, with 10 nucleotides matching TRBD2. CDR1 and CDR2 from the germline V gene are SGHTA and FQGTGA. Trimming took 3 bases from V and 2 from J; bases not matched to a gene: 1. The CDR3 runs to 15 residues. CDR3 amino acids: CASSFLAGAYNEQFF. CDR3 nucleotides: TGTGCCAGCAGCTTTCTAGCGGGGGCCTACAATGAGCAGTTCTTC.

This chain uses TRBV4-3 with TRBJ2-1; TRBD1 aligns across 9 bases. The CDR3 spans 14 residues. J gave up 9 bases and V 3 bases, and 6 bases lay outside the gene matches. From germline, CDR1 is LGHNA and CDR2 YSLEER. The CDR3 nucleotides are TGCGCCAGCAGCCACGACAGGGGGTTCGGTGAGCAGTTCTTC. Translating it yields CASSHDRGFGEQFF.

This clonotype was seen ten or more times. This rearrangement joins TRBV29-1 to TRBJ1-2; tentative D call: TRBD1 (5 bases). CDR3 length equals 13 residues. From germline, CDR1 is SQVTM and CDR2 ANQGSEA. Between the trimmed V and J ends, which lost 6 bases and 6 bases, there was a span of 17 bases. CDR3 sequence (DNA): TGCAGCGTCCCGGGACTCTCCGTGGATGGCTACACCTTC. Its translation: CSVPGLSVDGYTF.

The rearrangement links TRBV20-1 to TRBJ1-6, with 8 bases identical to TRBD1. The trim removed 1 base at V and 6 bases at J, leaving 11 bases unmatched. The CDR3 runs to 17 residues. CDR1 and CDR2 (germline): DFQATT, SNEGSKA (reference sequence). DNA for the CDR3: TGCAGTGCTAGAGTCTGGACAGGGCGTACGAGTAATTCACCCCTCCACTTT. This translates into CSARVWTGRTSNSPLHF.

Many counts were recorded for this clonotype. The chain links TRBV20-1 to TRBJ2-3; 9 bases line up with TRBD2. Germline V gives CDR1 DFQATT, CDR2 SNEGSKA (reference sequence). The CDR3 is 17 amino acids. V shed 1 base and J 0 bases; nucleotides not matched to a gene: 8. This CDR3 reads CSARGGGAFPSTDTQYF. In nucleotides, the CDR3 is TGCAGTGCTAGAGGCGGGGGGGCCTTTCCCAGCACAGATACGCAGTATTTT.